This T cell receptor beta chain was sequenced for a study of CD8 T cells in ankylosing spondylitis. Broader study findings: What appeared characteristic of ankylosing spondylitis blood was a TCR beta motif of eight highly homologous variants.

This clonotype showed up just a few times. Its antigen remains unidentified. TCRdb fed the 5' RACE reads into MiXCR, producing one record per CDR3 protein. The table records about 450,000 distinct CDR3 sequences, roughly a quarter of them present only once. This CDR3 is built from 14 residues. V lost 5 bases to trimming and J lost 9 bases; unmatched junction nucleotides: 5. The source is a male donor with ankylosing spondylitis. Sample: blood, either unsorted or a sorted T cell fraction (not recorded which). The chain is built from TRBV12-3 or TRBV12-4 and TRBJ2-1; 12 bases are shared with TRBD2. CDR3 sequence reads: CASSRLAGVFEQFF. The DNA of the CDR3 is TGTGCCAGCAGTCGACTAGCGGGAGTGTTTGAGCAGTTCTTC.